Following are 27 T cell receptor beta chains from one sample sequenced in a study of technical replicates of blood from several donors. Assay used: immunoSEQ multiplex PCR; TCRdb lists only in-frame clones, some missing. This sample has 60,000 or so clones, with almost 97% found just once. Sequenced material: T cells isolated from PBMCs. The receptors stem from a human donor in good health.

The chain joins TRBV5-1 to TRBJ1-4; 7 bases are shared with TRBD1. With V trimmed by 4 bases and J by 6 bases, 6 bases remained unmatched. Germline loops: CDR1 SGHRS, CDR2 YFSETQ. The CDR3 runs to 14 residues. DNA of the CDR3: TGCGCCAGCAGCGCGACAGGGTCTTATGAAAAACTGTTTTTT. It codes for CASSATGSYEKLFF.

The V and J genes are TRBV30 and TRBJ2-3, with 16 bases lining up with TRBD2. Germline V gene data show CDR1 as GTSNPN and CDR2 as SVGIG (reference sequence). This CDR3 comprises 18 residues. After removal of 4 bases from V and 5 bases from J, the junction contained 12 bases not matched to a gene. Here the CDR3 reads CAWKSLGTSGGAGDTQYF. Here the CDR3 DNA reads TGTGCCTGGAAGTCCCTCGGGACTAGCGGGGGGGCGGGAGATACGCAGTATTTT.

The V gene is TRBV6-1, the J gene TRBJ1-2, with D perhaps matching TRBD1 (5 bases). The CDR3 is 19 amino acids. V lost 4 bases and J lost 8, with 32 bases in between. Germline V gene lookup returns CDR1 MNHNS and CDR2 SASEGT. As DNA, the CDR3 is TGTGCCAGCAGTGTAAATCCGAACTCGAGGCCCAGATGGGGGGGAGGCTACACCTTC. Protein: CASSVNPNSRPRWGGGYTF.

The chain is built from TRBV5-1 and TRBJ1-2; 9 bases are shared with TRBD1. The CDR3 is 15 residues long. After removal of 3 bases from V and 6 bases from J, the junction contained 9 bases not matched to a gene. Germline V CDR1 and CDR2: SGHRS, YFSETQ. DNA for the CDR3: TGCGCCAGCAGCTCGGACTACAGGGGGCTCGATGGCTACACCTTC. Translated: CASSSDYRGLDGYTF.

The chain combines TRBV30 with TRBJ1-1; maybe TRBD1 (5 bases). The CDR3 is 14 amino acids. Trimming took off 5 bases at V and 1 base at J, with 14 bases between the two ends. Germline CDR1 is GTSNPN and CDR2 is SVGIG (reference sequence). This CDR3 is CAWWGFLANTEAFF. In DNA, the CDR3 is TGTGCCTGGTGGGGCTTCCTGGCGAACACTGAAGCTTTCTTT.

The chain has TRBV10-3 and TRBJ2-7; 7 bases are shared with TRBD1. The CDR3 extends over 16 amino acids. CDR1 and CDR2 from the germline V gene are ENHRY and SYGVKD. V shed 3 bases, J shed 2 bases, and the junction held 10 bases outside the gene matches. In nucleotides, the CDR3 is TGTGCCATCAGTGAATCTCAGGGGGTGAGACCCTACGAGCAGTACTTC. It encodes CAISESQGVRPYEQYF.

The CDR3 sequence: CASSLPDTSTDTQYF. As DNA, the CDR3 is TGTGCCAGCAGTTTACCCGATACTAGCACAGATACGCAGTATTTT. The V gene is TRBV27, the J gene TRBJ2-3, with D unresolved. The germline V and J ends were trimmed by 2 bases and 0 bases, with 9 bases remaining between them. CDR3 length equals 15 residues. Germline CDR1 is MNHEY and CDR2 is SMNVEV (reference sequence).

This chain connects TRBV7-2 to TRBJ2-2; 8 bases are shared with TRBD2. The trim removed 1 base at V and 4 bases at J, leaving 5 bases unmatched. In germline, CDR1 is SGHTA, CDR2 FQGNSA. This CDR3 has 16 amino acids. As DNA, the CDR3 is TGTGCCAGCAGCTTAGATGGTAGCGGGACCACCGGGGAGCTGTTTTTT. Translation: CASSLDGSGTTGELFF.

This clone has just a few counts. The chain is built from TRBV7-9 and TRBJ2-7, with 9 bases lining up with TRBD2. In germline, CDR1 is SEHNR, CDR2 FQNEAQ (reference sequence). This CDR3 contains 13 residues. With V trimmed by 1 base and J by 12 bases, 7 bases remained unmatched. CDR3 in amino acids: CASSLGASGTPYF. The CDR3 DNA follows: TGTGCCAGCAGCTTAGGGGCTAGCGGGACTCCGTACTTC.

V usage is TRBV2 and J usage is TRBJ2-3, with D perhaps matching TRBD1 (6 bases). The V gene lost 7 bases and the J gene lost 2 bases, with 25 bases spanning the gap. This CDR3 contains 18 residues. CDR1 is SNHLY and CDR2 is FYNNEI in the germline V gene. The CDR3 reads CASNIPNLGDTTTDTQYF. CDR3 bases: TGTGCCAGCAATATCCCAAACCTAGGGGACACCACCACAGATACGCAGTATTTT.

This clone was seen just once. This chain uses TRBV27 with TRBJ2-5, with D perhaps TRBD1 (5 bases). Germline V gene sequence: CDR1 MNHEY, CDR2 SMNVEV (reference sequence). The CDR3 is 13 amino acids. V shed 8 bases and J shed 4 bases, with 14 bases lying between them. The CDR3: CASFQGTLETQYF. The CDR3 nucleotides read TGTGCCAGCTTTCAGGGCACCCTAGAGACCCAGTACTTC.

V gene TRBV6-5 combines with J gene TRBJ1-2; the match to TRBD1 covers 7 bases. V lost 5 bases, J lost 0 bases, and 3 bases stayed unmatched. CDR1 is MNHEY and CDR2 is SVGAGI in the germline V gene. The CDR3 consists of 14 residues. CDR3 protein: CASSRQGANYGYTF. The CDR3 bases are TGTGCCAGCAGTAGACAGGGAGCTAACTATGGCTACACCTTC.

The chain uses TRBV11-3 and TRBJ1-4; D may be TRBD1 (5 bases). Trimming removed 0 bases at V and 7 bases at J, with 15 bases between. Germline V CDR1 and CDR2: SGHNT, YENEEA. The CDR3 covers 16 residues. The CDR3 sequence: CASSLEGEGWGEKLFF. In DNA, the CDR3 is TGTGCCAGCAGCTTAGAGGGGGAGGGTTGGGGTGAAAAACTGTTTTTT.

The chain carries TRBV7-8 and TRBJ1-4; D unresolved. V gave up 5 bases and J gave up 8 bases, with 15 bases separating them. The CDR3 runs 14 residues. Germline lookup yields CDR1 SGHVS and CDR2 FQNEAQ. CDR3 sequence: CASSPRRVGEKLFF. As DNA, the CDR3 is TGTGCCAGCAGCCCCCGACGGGTCGGGGAAAAACTGTTTTTT.

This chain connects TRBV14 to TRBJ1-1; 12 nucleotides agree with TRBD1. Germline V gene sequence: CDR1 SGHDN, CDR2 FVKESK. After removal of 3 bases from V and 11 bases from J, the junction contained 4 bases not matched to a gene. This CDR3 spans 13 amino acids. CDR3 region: CASSHGTGGDAFF. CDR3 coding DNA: TGTGCCAGCAGCCACGGGACAGGGGGCGACGCTTTCTTT.

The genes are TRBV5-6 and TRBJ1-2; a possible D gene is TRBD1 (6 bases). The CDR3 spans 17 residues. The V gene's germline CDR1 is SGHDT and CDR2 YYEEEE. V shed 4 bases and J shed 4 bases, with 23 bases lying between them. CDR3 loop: CASSPDRIKSPVYGYTF. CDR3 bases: TGTGCCAGCAGCCCAGACAGGATAAAGAGTCCCGTCTATGGCTACACCTTC.

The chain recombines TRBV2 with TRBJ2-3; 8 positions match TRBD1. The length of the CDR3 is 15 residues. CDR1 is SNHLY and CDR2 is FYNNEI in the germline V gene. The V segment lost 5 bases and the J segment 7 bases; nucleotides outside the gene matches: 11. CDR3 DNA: TGTGCCAGCAGTCCAGGGACAGGACCCACTCATACGCAGTATTTT. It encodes CASSPGTGPTHTQYF.

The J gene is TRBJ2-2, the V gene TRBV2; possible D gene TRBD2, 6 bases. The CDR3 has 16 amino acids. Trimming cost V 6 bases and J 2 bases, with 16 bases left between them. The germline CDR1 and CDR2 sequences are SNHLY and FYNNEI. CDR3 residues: CASREGRDTNTGELFF. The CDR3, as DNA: TGTGCCAGCAGGGAGGGGAGAGACACAAACACCGGGGAGCTGTTTTTT.

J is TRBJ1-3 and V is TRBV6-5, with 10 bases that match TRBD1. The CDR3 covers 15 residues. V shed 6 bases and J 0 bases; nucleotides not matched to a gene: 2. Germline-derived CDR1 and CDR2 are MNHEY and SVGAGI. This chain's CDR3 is CASRGQGSSGNTIYF. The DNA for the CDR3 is TGTGCCAGCAGGGGACAGGGGTCCTCTGGAAACACCATATATTTT.

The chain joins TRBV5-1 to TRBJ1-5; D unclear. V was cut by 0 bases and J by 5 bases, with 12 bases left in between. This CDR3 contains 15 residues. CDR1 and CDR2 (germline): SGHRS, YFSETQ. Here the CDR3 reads CASSLDMSGHQPQHF. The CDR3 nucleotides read TGCGCCAGCAGCTTGGATATGTCAGGCCATCAGCCCCAGCATTTT.

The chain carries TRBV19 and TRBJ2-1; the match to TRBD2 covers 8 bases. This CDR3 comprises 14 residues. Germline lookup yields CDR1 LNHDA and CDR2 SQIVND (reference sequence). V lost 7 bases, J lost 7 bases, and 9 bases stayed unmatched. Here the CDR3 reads CASNPTGGPNEQFF. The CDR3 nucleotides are TGTGCCAGTAACCCCACGGGAGGGCCAAATGAGCAGTTCTTC.

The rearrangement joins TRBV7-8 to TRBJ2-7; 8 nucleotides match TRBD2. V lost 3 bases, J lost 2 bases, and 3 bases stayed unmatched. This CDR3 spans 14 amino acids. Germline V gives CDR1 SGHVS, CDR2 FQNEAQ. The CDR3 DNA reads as TGTGCCAGCAGCTTTCGGACTAGCCCCTACGAGCAGTACTTC. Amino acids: CASSFRTSPYEQYF.

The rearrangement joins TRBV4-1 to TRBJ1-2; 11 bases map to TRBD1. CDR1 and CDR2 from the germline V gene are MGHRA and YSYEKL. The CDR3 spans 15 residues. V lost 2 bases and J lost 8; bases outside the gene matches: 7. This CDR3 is CASSQPWDRGIGYTF. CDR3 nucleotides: TGCGCCAGCAGCCAACCATGGGACAGGGGGATCGGCTACACCTTC.

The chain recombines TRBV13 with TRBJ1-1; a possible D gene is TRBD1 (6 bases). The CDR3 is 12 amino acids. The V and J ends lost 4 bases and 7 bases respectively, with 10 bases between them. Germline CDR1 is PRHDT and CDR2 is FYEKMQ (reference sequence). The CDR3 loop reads CASSSRTDEAFF. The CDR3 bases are TGTGCCAGCAGCTCTCGGACAGATGAAGCTTTCTTT.

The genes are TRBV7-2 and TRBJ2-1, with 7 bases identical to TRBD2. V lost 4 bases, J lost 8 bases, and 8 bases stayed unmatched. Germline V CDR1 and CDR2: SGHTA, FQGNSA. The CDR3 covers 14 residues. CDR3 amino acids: CASSSPARGYEQFF. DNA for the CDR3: TGTGCCAGCAGCTCACCTGCGCGGGGGTATGAGCAGTTCTTC.

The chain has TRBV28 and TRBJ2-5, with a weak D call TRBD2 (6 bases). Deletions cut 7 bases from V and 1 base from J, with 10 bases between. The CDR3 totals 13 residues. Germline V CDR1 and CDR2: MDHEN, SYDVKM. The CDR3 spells CASTVRGQETQYF. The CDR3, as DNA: TGTGCCAGCACGGTGCGGGGCCAAGAGACCCAGTACTTC.

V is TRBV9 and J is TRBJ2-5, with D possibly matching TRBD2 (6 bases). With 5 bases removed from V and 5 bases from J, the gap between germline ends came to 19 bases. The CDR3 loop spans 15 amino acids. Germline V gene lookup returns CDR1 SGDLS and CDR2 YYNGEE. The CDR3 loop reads CASSFGPTSSETQYF. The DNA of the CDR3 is TGTGCCAGCAGTTTTGGACCAACTAGCTCCGAGACCCAGTACTTC. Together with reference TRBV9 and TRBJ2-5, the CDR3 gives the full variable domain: DSGVTQTPKHLITATGQRVTLRCSPRSGDLSVYWYQQSLDQGLQFLIQYYNGEERAKGNILERFSAQQFPDLHSELNLSSLELGDSALYFCASSFGPTSSETQYFGPGTRLLVL.